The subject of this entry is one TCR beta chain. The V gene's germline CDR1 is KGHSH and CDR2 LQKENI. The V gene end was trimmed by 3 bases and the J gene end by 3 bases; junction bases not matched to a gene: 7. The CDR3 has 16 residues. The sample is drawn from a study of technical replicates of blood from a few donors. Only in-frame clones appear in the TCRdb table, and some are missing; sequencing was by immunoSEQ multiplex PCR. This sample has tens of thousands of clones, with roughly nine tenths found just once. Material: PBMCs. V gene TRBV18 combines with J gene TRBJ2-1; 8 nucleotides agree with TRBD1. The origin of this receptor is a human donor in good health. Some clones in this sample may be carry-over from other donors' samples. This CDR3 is CASSPTRGLSYNEQFF. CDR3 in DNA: TGTGCCAGCTCACCTACCAGGGGGCTAAGCTACAATGAGCAGTTCTTC.